This TCR beta chain appears in the sequencing data of a study of CD8+CD57+ T cells in acquired aplastic anemia. This clonotype was recorded at least ten times. All sequencing subjects had displayed CD8+CD57+ cell expansion on flow cytometry. All patients were therapy-naive when blood was sampled. CDR1 LNHDA and CDR2 SQIVND come from the germline V gene (reference sequence). Deletions cut 1 base from V and 1 base from J, with 11 bases between. This CDR3 comprises 16 residues. Genomic DNA served as template for TCR beta VDJ and CDR3 profiling. TCRdb reprocessed the reads via MiXCR and lists one record per CDR3 protein. The sample consists of 260,000 or so distinct CDR3 sequences, 45% to 50% of them appearing once.

This receptor was taken from a human donor with aplastic anemia. Sequencing used sorted CD4+, CD8+, or CD8+CD57+ T cells (not recorded which) from PBMCs. The chain is built from TRBV19 and TRBJ2-4, with a tentative D call TRBD2 (6 bases). DNA of the CDR3: TGTGCCAGTAGTATAGGGGGGGAAAGCGCCAAAAACATTCAGTACTTC. This translates into CASSIGGESAKNIQYF.